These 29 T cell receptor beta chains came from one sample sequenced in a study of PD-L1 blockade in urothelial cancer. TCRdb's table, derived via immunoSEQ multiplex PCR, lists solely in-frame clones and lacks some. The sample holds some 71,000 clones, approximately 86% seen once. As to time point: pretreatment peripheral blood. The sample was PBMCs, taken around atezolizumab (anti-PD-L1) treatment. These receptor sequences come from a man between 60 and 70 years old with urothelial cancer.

CDR3 in amino acids: CASSRGGYTSYEQYF. CDR3 bases: TGTGCCAGCTCACGGGGGGGCTACACCTCCTACGAGCAGTACTTC. This chain links TRBV18 with TRBJ2-7; possible D gene TRBD2, 7 bases. This CDR3 comprises 15 residues. The germline V gene has CDR1 KGHSH and CDR2 LQKENI. Trimming took 4 bases from V and 0 from J, leaving 13 bases between them.

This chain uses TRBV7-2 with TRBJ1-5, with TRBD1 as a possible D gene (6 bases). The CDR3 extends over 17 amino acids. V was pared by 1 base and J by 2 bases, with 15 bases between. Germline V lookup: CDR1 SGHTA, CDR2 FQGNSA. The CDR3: CASSLGGTHSRNQPQHF. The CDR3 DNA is TGTGCCAGCAGCTTAGGGGGGACACACTCCCGCAATCAGCCCCAGCATTTT.

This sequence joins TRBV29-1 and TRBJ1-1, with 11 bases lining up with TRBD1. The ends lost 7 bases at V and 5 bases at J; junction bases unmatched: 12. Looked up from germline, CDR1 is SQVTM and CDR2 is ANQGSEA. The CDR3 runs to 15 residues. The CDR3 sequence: CSALPGTGGWTEAFF. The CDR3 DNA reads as TGCAGCGCCCTCCCCGGGACAGGGGGTTGGACTGAAGCTTTCTTT.

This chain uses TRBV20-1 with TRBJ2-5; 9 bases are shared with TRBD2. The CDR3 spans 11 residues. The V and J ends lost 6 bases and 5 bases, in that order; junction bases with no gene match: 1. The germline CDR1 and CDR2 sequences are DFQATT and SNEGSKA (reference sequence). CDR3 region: CSALAGETQYF. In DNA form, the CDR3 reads TGCAGTGCCCTAGCGGGGGAGACCCAGTACTTC.

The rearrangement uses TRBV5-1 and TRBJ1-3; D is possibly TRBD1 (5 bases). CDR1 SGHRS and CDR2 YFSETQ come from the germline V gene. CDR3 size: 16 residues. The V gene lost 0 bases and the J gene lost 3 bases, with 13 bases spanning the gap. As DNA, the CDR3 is TGCGCCAGCAGCTTGGTGGGGGGAATATATGGAAACACCATATATTTT. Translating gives CASSLVGGIYGNTIYF. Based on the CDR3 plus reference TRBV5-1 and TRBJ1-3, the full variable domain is KAGVTQTPRYLIKTRGQQVTLSCSPISGHRSVSWYQQTPGQGLQFLFEYFSETQRNKGNFPGRFSGRQFSNSRSEMNVSTLELGDSALYLCASSLVGGIYGNTIYFGEGSWLTVV.

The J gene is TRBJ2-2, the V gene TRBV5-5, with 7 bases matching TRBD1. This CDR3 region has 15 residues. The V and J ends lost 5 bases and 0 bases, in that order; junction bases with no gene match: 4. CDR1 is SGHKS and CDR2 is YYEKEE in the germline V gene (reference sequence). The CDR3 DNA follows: TGTGCCAGCAGGGCGACAGGGACGAACACCGGGGAGCTGTTTTTT. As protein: CASRATGTNTGELFF.

The CDR3 protein is CASSEGGNTGYTF. The CDR3 DNA sequence: TGTGCCAGCAGTGAAGGAGGGAATACTGGCTACACCTTC. The rearrangement links TRBV2 to TRBJ1-2, with no clear D. Trimming pared 1 base from V and 7 bases from J, leaving 10 bases between. The CDR3 consists of 13 residues. Germline V lookup: CDR1 SNHLY, CDR2 FYNNEI.

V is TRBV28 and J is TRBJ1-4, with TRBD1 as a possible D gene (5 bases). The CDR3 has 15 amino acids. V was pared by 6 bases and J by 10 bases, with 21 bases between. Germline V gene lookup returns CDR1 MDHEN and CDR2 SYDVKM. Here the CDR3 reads CASSLRQSRNGKLFF. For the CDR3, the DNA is TGTGCCAGCAGCCTTAGACAGTCCCGCAACGGAAAACTGTTTTTT.

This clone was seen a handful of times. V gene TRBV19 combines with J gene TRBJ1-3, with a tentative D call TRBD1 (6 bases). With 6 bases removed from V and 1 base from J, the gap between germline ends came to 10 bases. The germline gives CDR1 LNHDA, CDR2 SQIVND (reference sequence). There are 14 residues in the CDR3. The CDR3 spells CASRLTGSGNTIYF. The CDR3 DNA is TGTGCCAGTAGATTGACAGGTTCTGGAAACACCATATATTTT.

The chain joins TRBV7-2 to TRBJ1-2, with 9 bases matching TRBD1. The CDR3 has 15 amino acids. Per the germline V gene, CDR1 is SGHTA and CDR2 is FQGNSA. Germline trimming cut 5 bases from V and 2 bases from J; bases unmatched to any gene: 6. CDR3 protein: CASSLQGAPNYGYTF. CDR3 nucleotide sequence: TGTGCCAGCAGCCTACAGGGGGCACCGAACTATGGCTACACCTTC.

CDR3 sequence: CASSRTGLVTEAFF. In DNA, the CDR3 is TGTGCCAGCAGCCGAACTGGGCTCGTAACTGAAGCTTTCTTT. V is TRBV7-2 and J is TRBJ1-1; D is undetermined. The CDR3 has 14 amino acids. The germline V and J ends were trimmed by 5 bases and 5 bases, with 15 bases remaining between them. Germline CDR1 SGHTA, CDR2 FQGNSA.

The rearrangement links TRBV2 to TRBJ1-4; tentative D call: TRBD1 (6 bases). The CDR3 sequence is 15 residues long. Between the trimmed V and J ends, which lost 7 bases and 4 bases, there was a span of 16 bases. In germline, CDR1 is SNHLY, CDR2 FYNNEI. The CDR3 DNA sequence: TGTGCCAGCAACGCTTGGGGGCTTGATAATGAAAAACTGTTTTTT. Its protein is CASNAWGLDNEKLFF.

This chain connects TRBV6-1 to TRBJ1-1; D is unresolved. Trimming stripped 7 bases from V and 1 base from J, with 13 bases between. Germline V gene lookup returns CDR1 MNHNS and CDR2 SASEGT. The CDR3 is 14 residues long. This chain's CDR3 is CASTLRVENTEAFF. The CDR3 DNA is TGTGCCAGCACCCTTCGGGTCGAGAACACTGAAGCTTTCTTT.

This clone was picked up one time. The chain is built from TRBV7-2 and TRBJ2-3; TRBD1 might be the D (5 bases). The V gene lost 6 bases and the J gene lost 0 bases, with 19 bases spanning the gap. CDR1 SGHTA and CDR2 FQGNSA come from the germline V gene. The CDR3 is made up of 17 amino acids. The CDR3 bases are TGTGCCAGCAGGGGTTATGTCCGACAGTCTAGCACAGATACGCAGTATTTT. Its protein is CASRGYVRQSSTDTQYF.

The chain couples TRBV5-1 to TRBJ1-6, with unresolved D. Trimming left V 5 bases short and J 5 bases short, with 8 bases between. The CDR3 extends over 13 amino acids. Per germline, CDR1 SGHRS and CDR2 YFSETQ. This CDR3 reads CASSGGNNSPLHF. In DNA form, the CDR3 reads TGCGCCAGCAGTGGCGGTAATAATTCACCCCTCCACTTT.

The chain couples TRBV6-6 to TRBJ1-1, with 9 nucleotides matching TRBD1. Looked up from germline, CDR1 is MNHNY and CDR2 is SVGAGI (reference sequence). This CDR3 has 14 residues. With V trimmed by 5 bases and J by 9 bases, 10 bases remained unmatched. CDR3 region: CASSATGGGFQAFF. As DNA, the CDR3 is TGTGCCAGCAGTGCCACAGGGGGCGGTTTTCAAGCTTTCTTT.

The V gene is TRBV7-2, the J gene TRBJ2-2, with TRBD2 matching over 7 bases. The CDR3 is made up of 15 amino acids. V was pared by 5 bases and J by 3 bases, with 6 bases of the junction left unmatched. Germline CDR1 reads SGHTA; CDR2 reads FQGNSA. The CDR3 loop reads CASSPGTTYTGELFF. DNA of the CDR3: TGTGCCAGCAGCCCCGGGACTACCTACACCGGGGAGCTGTTTTTT.

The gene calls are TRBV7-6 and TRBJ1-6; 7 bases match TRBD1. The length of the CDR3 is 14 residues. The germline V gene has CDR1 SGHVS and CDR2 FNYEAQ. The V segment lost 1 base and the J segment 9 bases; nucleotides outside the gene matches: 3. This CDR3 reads CASSLGDSLSPLHF. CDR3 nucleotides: TGTGCCAGCAGCTTAGGGGACAGCCTTTCACCCCTCCACTTT.

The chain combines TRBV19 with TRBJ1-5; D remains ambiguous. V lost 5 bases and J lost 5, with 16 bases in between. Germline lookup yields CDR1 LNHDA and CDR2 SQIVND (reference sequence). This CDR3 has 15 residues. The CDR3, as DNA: TGTGCCAGTAGTTCAGACGGGGTTTACTATCAGCCCCAGCATTTT. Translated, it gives CASSSDGVYYQPQHF.

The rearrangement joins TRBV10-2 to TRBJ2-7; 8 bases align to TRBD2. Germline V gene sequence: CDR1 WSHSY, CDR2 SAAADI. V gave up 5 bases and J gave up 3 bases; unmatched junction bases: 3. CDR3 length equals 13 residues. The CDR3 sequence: CASSRGGNYEQYF. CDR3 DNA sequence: TGCGCCAGCAGTCGCGGGGGGAACTACGAGCAGTACTTC.

The CDR3 sequence is CASSYYGDTQYF. As DNA, the CDR3 is TGTGCCAGCAGCTATTACGGGGATACGCAGTATTTT. This chain connects TRBV5-6 to TRBJ2-3; D not resolved. The CDR3 has 12 amino acids. Germline lookup yields CDR1 SGHDT and CDR2 YYEEEE. V was clipped by 3 bases and J by 6 bases, with 8 bases between them.

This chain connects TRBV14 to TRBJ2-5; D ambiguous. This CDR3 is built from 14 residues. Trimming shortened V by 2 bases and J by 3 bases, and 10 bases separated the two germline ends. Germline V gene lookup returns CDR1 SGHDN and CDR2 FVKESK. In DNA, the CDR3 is TGTGCCAGCAGCCAATCAAGAGGAAAAGAGACCCAGTACTTC. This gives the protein CASSQSRGKETQYF. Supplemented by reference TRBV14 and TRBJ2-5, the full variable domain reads EAGVTQFPSHSVIEKGQTVTLRCDPISGHDNLYWYRRVMGKEIKFLLHFVKESKQDESGMPNNRFLAERTGGTYSTLKVQPAELEDSGVYFCASSQSRGKETQYFGPGTRLLVL.

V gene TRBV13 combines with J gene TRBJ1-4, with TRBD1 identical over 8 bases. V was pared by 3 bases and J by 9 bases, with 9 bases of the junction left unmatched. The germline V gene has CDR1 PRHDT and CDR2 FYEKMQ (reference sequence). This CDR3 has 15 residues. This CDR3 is CASSFKTGDGQKLFF. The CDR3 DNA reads TGTGCCAGCAGCTTTAAGACAGGGGATGGGCAAAAACTGTTTTTT.

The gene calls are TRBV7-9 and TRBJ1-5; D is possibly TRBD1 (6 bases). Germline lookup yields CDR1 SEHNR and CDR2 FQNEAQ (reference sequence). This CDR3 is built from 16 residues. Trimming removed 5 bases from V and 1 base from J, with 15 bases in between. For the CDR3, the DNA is TGTGCCAGCAGCCCAGGGGCCAGGGCAAGCAATCAGCCCCAGCATTTT. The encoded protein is CASSPGARASNQPQHF.

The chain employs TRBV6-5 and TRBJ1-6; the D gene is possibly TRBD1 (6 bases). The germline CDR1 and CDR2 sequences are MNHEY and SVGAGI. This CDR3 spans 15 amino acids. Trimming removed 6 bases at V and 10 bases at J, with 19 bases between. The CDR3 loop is CASSSRRGGQSPLHF. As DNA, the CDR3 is TGTGCCAGCAGCTCTCGTCGGGGGGGGCAATCACCCCTCCACTTT.

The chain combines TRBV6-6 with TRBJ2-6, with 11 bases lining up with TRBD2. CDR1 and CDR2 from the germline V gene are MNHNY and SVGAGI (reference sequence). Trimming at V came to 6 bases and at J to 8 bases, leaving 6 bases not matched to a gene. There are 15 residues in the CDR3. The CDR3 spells CASRTTSGVSNVLTF. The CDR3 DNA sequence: TGTGCCAGCAGGACGACTAGCGGGGTCTCCAACGTCCTGACTTTC.

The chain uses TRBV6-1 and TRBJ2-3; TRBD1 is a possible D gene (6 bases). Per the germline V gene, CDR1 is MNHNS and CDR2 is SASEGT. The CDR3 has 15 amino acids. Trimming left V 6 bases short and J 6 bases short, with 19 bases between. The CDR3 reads CASRRKGETADTQYF. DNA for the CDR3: TGTGCCAGCAGGAGGAAGGGGGAAACGGCGGATACGCAGTATTTT.

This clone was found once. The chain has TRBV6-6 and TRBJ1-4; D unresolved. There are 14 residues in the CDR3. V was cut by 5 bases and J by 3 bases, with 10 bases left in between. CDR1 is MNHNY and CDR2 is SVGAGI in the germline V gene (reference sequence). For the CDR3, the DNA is TGTGCCAGCAGTGGAAAGGCGGCTAATGAAAAACTGTTTTTT. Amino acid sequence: CASSGKAANEKLFF.

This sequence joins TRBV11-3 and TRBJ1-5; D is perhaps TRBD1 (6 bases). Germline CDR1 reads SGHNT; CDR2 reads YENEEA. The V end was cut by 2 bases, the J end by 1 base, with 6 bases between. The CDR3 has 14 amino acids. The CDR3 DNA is TGTGCCAGCAGCTTACAGGGGAGCAATCAGCCCCAGCATTTT. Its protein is CASSLQGSNQPQHF.